Following are 29 T cell receptor beta chains from one sample sequenced in a study of Graves' ophthalmopathy and Graves' hyperthyroidism. From RNA, the CDR3 regions of TCR beta chains were amplified and sequenced. First-round RT-PCR used HTBI primers; second-round multiplex PCR followed. One entry per CDR3 protein results from TCRdb running MiXCR on the multiplex PCR reads. The sample has about 210,000 distinct CDR3 sequences, roughly 27% seen once; the top ten hold 9.1%. Input material: peripheral blood. These receptors were collected from a man between 45 and 60 years old with Graves' ophthalmopathy.

This clonotype has ten or more counts. This sequence joins TRBV15 and TRBJ2-7, with TRBD1 matching over 7 bases. The CDR3 is 13 amino acids. V gave up 9 bases and J gave up 1 base; unmatched junction bases: 6. Germline loops: CDR1 LNHNV, CDR2 YYDKDF (reference sequence). CDR3 amino acids: CATRDSASYEQYF. For the CDR3, the DNA is TGTGCCACTCGGGACAGCGCTTCCTACGAGCAGTACTTC.

This clonotype was detected ten times or more. CDR3 in amino acids: CASSPSSKGYTF. The DNA for the CDR3 is TGTGCCAGCAGTCCGTCATCGAAAGGCTACACCTTC. The chain carries TRBV12-3 or TRBV12-4 and TRBJ1-2, with D unclear. V lost 5 bases to trimming and J lost 8 bases, with 12 bases between them. This CDR3 comprises 12 residues.

This clonotype was picked up many times. V and J are TRBV20-1 and TRBJ2-7; 11 positions agree with TRBD2. The CDR3 spans 18 residues. The trim removed 3 bases at V and 2 bases at J, leaving 15 bases unmatched. Per the germline V gene, CDR1 is DFQATT and CDR2 is SNEGSKA (reference sequence). The CDR3 sequence is CSARPSGLADPRAYEQYF. In DNA form, the CDR3 reads TGCAGTGCTAGGCCCTCGGGACTAGCGGACCCCAGGGCCTACGAGCAGTACTTC.

This clonotype was seen repeatedly, ten times or more. The chain links TRBV15 to TRBJ2-7; tentative D call: TRBD2 (5 bases). Between the trimmed V and J ends, which lost 1 base and 6 bases, there was a span of 10 bases. Looked up from germline, CDR1 is LNHNV and CDR2 is YYDKDF (reference sequence). The length of the CDR3 is 13 residues. In nucleotides, the CDR3 is TGTGCCACCAGCAGAGCTCTAGCTGGCGAGCAGTACTTC. It codes for CATSRALAGEQYF.

This clonotype was detected ten times or more. The chain carries TRBV9 and TRBJ2-2, with 8 bases identical to TRBD2. The CDR3 is 16 residues long. V shed 0 bases, J shed 7 bases, and the junction held 8 bases outside the gene matches. CDR1 SGDLS and CDR2 YYNGEE come from the germline V gene. The DNA of the CDR3 is TGTGCCAGCAGCGTAGTGGAGCGGGAGTTGGTCGGGGAGCTGTTTTTT. Encoded protein: CASSVVERELVGELFF.

The chain links TRBV12-3 or TRBV12-4 to TRBJ1-1, with D hard to call. This CDR3 has 14 amino acids. Trimming removed 8 bases at V and 5 bases at J, with 18 bases between. The CDR3 reads CASSSRRGRTEAFF. The CDR3 nucleotides read TGTGCCAGCTCGTCTCGGCGGGGAAGGACTGAAGCTTTCTTT.

This clonotype was recorded at least ten times. The chain has TRBV7-2 and TRBJ1-1; D remains ambiguous. The CDR3 runs 14 residues. V was shortened by 3 bases and J by 1 base, with 9 bases between the two germline ends. Germline V gene lookup returns CDR1 SGHTA and CDR2 FQGNSA. CDR3 amino acids: CASSFRPGNTEAFF. The CDR3 DNA is TGTGCCAGCAGCTTCCGGCCAGGGAACACTGAAGCTTTCTTT.

This clonotype was counted many times. The chain employs TRBV28 and TRBJ2-7, with 11 bases fitting TRBD2. The CDR3 sequence is 16 residues long. With 4 bases clipped from V and 1 base from J, the junction kept 6 bases outside the gene matches. CDR1 is MDHEN and CDR2 is SYDVKM in the germline V gene. The CDR3 loop is CASSSLGLAESYEQYF. The DNA for the CDR3 is TGTGCCAGCAGTTCCCTGGGACTAGCGGAATCCTACGAGCAGTACTTC.

The chain recombines TRBV5-1 with TRBJ1-1; D is undetermined. Germline V gene lookup returns CDR1 SGHRS and CDR2 YFSETQ. This CDR3 is built from 11 residues. Trimming stripped 7 bases from V and 3 bases from J, with 7 bases between. CDR3 region: CASAGHTEAFF. The CDR3 region has the DNA TGCGCCAGCGCGGGTCACACTGAAGCTTTCTTT.

This clonotype has a count of ten or more. V is TRBV7-8 and J is TRBJ2-7; TRBD2 aligns across 8 bases. In germline, CDR1 is SGHVS, CDR2 FQNEAQ. J was trimmed by 2 bases and V by 1 base; bases with no gene match: 16. The CDR3 sequence is 19 residues long. The CDR3 protein is CASSLGLGGTRSKTYEQYF. In DNA, the CDR3 is TGTGCCAGCAGCTTAGGTCTCGGGGGGACTAGGTCTAAAACCTACGAGCAGTACTTC.

J is TRBJ1-2 and V is TRBV19; D uncertain. Germline V gene data show CDR1 as LNHDA and CDR2 as SQIVND (reference sequence). This CDR3 is 15 amino acids long. The V end lost 3 bases, the J end lost 4 bases, and 15 bases lay between the germline ends. DNA of the CDR3: TGTGCCAGTAGTATCCGTTGGGAAACTTCCTATGGCTACACCTTC. It codes for CASSIRWETSYGYTF. Filled out from reference TRBV19 and TRBJ1-2, the complete variable domain reads DGGITQSPKYLFRKEGQNVTLSCEQNLNHDAMYWYRQDPGQGLRLIYYSQIVNDFQKGDIAEGYSVSREKKESFPLTVTSAQKNPTAFYLCASSIRWETSYGYTFGSGTRLTVV.

A note on this clonotype: Relative to the germline gene, one junction end is altered; a read error may explain this. J is TRBJ2-2 and V is TRBV7-7; D is possibly TRBD1 or TRBD2 (6 bases each). The CDR3 is 15 residues long. The germline gives CDR1 SSHAT, CDR2 FNYEAQ (reference sequence). The CDR3 loop reads CASSPLARGTGELFF. The CDR3 DNA sequence: TGTGCTAGCAGCCCCCTAGCGAGGGGGACCGGGGAGCTGTTTTTT.

This clonotype was found many times. The chain links TRBV12-3 or TRBV12-4 to TRBJ1-5; D is ambiguous. The CDR3 totals 15 residues. The ends were cut back, 5 bases at V and 4 bases at J, with 15 bases in the middle. CDR3 bases: TGTGCCAGCAGTCCCCTGAACGGGAATAATCAGCCCCAGCATTTT. Encoded protein: CASSPLNGNNQPQHF.

Only one count was recorded for this clonotype. The chain has TRBV7-9 and TRBJ2-7; tentatively, D is TRBD1 (5 bases). This CDR3 is 14 amino acids long. The germline CDR1 and CDR2 sequences are SEHNR and FQNEAQ (reference sequence). The V end was cut by 6 bases, the J end by 5 bases, with 17 bases between. CDR3: CASSLLQGRDEQYF. CDR3 DNA: TGTGCCAGCAGTTTGCTCCAGGGCCGGGACGAGCAGTACTTC.

Ten or more counts support this clonotype. The chain has TRBV7-9 and TRBJ2-2; a possible D gene is TRBD1 (5 bases). Per germline, CDR1 SEHNR and CDR2 FQNEAQ (reference sequence). The V gene lost 6 bases and the J gene lost 7 bases, with 21 bases spanning the gap. The CDR3 runs to 16 residues. As DNA, the CDR3 is TGTGCCAGCAGGGTCGGCAGGGCGGTTTCTGTCGGGGAGCTGTTTTTT. As protein: CASRVGRAVSVGELFF.

This clonotype has ten or more counts. This chain joins TRBV28 and TRBJ2-7; D is possibly TRBD1 or TRBD2 (5 bases each). The germline V gene has CDR1 MDHEN and CDR2 SYDVKM. The CDR3 totals 15 residues. The V end lost 6 bases, the J end lost 4 bases, and 19 bases lay between the germline ends. The DNA of the CDR3 is TGTGCCAGCAGCCTCCCGGGGCGGCGTTTTTACGAGCAGTACTTC. Its protein is CASSLPGRRFYEQYF.

The sample holds many counts of this clonotype. The genes are TRBV6-5 and TRBJ2-7; D perhaps matches TRBD2 (5 bases). CDR1 and CDR2 from the germline V gene are MNHEY and SVGAGI. This CDR3 has 12 amino acids. Between the trimmed V and J ends, which lost 7 bases and 3 bases, there was a span of 10 bases. This CDR3 is CASTGESYEQYF. The CDR3, as DNA: TGTGCCAGCACCGGGGAGAGCTACGAGCAGTACTTC.

This clonotype was counted ten times or more. The CDR3 sequence is CASSLQRDSYEQYF. The CDR3 coding sequence is TGTGCCAGTAGTTTACAGCGGGACTCCTACGAGCAGTACTTC. The gene calls are TRBV19 and TRBJ2-7; 7 bases match TRBD2. With 5 bases clipped from V and 0 bases from J, the junction kept 4 bases outside the gene matches. The germline V gene has CDR1 LNHDA and CDR2 SQIVND (reference sequence). This CDR3 has 14 amino acids. Drawing the rest from reference TRBV19 and TRBJ2-7, the complete variable domain is DGGITQSPKYLFRKEGQNVTLSCEQNLNHDAMYWYRQDPGQGLRLIYYSQIVNDFQKGDIAEGYSVSREKKESFPLTVTSAQKNPTAFYLCASSLQRDSYEQYFGPGTRLTVT.

This clonotype was counted many times. The chain recombines TRBV28 with TRBJ1-5; 7 bases match TRBD1. This CDR3 region has 16 residues. V gave up 10 bases and J gave up 9 bases; unmatched junction bases: 21. The germline V gene encodes CDR1 MDHEN and CDR2 SYDVKM. The CDR3 spells CAIQPDDRVGGGPQHF. The CDR3 coding sequence is TGTGCCATCCAACCCGACGACAGGGTTGGGGGAGGGCCCCAGCATTTT.

Ten or more counts support this clonotype. The CDR3 sequence is CASSSRQGVTGELFF. CDR3 nucleotides: TGTGCCAGCAGTTCCCGGCAGGGTGTCACCGGGGAGCTGTTTTTT. The chain combines TRBV28 with TRBJ2-2; tentatively, D is TRBD1 (5 bases). Trimming took 4 bases from V and 4 from J, leaving 13 bases between them. CDR1 MDHEN and CDR2 SYDVKM come from the germline V gene. CDR3 size: 15 residues. The full variable domain, completed using reference TRBV28 and TRBJ2-2, is DVKVTQSSRYLVKRTGEKVFLECVQDMDHENMFWYRQDPGLGLRLIYFSYDVKMKEKGDIPEGYSVSREKKERFSLILESASTNQTSMYLCASSSRQGVTGELFFGEGSRLTVL.

This clonotype was counted many times. The rearrangement uses TRBV3-1 and TRBJ2-4; D may be TRBD2 (6 bases). V dropped 2 bases and J dropped 8 bases, with 13 bases sitting between them. The CDR3 is made up of 14 amino acids. The V gene's germline CDR1 is LGHDT and CDR2 YNNKEL (reference sequence). The chain's CDR3 is CASSQKGRRDIQYF. The DNA for the CDR3 is TGTGCCAGCAGCCAAAAAGGGAGGAGGGACATTCAGTACTTC.

This clonotype occurred many times. V usage is TRBV3-1 and J usage is TRBJ2-5; no reliable D call. The CDR3 length is 14 residues. CDR1 is LGHDT and CDR2 is YNNKEL in the germline V gene (reference sequence). Trimming cost V 4 bases and J 2 bases, with 11 bases left between them. The DNA for the CDR3 is TGTGCCAGCAGCCCCTCCGGAATGCAAGAGACCCAGTACTTC. Translation: CASSPSGMQETQYF.

The rearrangement joins TRBV12-3 or TRBV12-4 to TRBJ2-2; no firm D call. V was clipped by 3 bases and J by 7 bases, with 6 bases between them. The CDR3 totals 12 residues. The CDR3 DNA follows: TGTGCCAGCAGTTTTTCTAACGGGGAGCTGTTTTTT. Amino acids: CASSFSNGELFF.

V and J are TRBV12-3 or TRBV12-4 and TRBJ1-1, with unresolved D. The CDR3 extends over 10 amino acids. V lost 1 base and J lost 10, with 4 bases in between. CDR3 amino acids: CASSLGGAFF. CDR3 in DNA: TGTGCCAGCAGTTTAGGCGGAGCTTTCTTT.

The chain uses TRBV30 and TRBJ1-2; weak D call: TRBD1 (6 bases). The CDR3 is made up of 13 amino acids. CDR1 is GTSNPN and CDR2 is SVGIG in the germline V gene (reference sequence). The germline V and J ends were trimmed by 2 bases and 7 bases, with 14 bases remaining between them. CDR3 nucleotides: TGTGCCTGGAGTCGGGACACACTCTTTGGCTACACCTTC. Its translation: CAWSRDTLFGYTF.

The V and J genes are TRBV19 and TRBJ2-7, with 10 nucleotides matching TRBD2. The J segment lost 3 bases and the V segment lost 6 bases, leaving 8 bases of the junction unmatched. The CDR3 is 15 residues long. Germline CDR1 LNHDA, CDR2 SQIVND (reference sequence). CDR3: CASSEWASGSYEQYF. CDR3 DNA sequence: TGTGCCAGTAGCGAATGGGCTAGCGGGAGCTACGAGCAGTACTTC.

Ten or more counts support this clonotype. The J gene is TRBJ2-7, the V gene TRBV12-3 or TRBV12-4; TRBD1 matches 9 bases. The CDR3 has 14 residues. V shed 7 bases, J shed 3 bases, and the junction held 7 bases outside the gene matches. The CDR3 protein is CASTSGQGFYEQYF. Written as DNA, the CDR3 is TGTGCCAGCACCTCGGGACAGGGATTCTACGAGCAGTACTTC.

This clonotype was counted ten times or more. The DNA for the CDR3 is TGTGCCAGCAGTTCCGACGGGGTGCCGCGAGAGACCCAGTACTTC. Its protein is CASSSDGVPRETQYF. The chain carries TRBV28 and TRBJ2-5, with a weak D call TRBD2 (5 bases). CDR1 is MDHEN, CDR2 SYDVKM, per germline. V was pared by 4 bases and J by 4 bases, with 16 bases between. This CDR3 has 15 amino acids.

The sample holds many counts of this clonotype. The chain joins TRBV12-3 or TRBV12-4 to TRBJ1-5; 7 positions match TRBD1. The CDR3 contains 15 residues. Trimming removed 5 bases from V and 4 bases from J; junction bases left unmatched: 8. The CDR3 sequence is CASSKGPGGNQPQHF. The CDR3 region has the DNA TGTGCCAGCAGTAAGGGACCAGGGGGGAATCAGCCCCAGCATTTT.